The 16 T cell receptor beta chains below were found in one sample sequenced in a study of blood T cell repertoires in COVID-19. Some clones are missing from TCRdb's copy, which holds only in-frame ones; the method was immunoSEQ multiplex PCR. Counted here are some 42,000 clones, around 85% occurring once; the ten biggest clones make up under 6%. Sequencing used peripheral blood. These receptors originate from a man aged 50 to 59 with active COVID-19.

The chain employs TRBV5-6 and TRBJ1-1; D may be TRBD1 (5 bases). The CDR3 loop spans 14 amino acids. Germline CDR1 reads SGHDT; CDR2 reads YYEEEE. V was trimmed by 2 bases and J by 1 base, leaving 9 bases between them. The CDR3 sequence is CASSFEDRNTEAFF. The CDR3 DNA reads TGTGCCAGCAGCTTTGAAGACAGGAACACTGAAGCTTTCTTT.

Here the CDR3 reads CASSWTSGGEQFF. The CDR3 DNA sequence: TGTGCCAGCAGTTGGACTAGCGGGGGTGAGCAGTTCTTC. V gene TRBV7-3 combines with J gene TRBJ2-1, with 13 bases lining up with TRBD2. The germline gives CDR1 SGHTA, CDR2 FQGTGA. The trim removed 6 bases at V and 9 bases at J, leaving 2 bases unmatched. This CDR3 contains 13 residues.

This sequence joins TRBV7-9 and TRBJ1-6; D uncertain. Trimming took 9 bases from V and 6 from J, leaving 12 bases between them. The CDR3 consists of 13 residues. Germline V gene lookup returns CDR1 SEHNR and CDR2 FQNEAQ (reference sequence). The CDR3 spells CASSLGGNSPLHF. The CDR3 DNA follows: TGTGCCAGTTCCTTAGGAGGTAATTCACCCCTCCACTTT.

This chain uses TRBV18 with TRBJ1-6; D ambiguous. CDR3 length: 14 residues. With 5 bases removed from V and 5 bases from J, the gap between germline ends came to 10 bases. Germline CDR1 is KGHSH and CDR2 is LQKENI. The CDR3 reads CASSTRQDNSPLHF. DNA of the CDR3: TGTGCCAGCTCAACACGACAAGATAATTCACCCCTCCACTTT.

This chain joins TRBV7-2 and TRBJ1-3, with 11 bases aligning to TRBD1. CDR1 and CDR2 from the germline V gene are SGHTA and FQGNSA. This CDR3 contains 15 residues. Trimming cost V 5 bases and J 4 bases; bases outside gene matches: 4. The CDR3 sequence is CASSTGTGGGNTIYF. For the CDR3, the DNA is TGTGCCAGCAGCACGGGGACAGGGGGAGGAAACACCATATATTTT.

The chain has TRBV6-4 and TRBJ2-3; 8 nucleotides agree with TRBD2. J gave up 6 bases and V 4 bases, and 6 bases lay outside the gene matches. The CDR3 totals 14 residues. Per germline, CDR1 MRHNA and CDR2 SNTAGT. CDR3 coding DNA: TGTGCCAGCAGTGTGGCGGGAGGAGCTGATACGCAGTATTTT. Encoded protein: CASSVAGGADTQYF.

V and J are TRBV19 and TRBJ2-3, with TRBD2 identical over 8 bases. Germline V gene lookup returns CDR1 LNHDA and CDR2 SQIVND (reference sequence). V shed 1 base, J shed 0 bases, and the junction held 3 bases outside the gene matches. The CDR3 consists of 16 residues. The CDR3 spells CASSIAQRGSTDTQYF. In DNA, the CDR3 is TGTGCCAGTAGTATAGCTCAGCGGGGGAGCACAGATACGCAGTATTTT. Full variable domain (rest looked up from reference TRBV19 and TRBJ2-3): DGGITQSPKYLFRKEGQNVTLSCEQNLNHDAMYWYRQDPGQGLRLIYYSQIVNDFQKGDIAEGYSVSREKKESFPLTVTSAQKNPTAFYLCASSIAQRGSTDTQYFGPGTRLTVL.

The CDR3 DNA reads as TGTGCCAGCAGCCGAGACAGGTCCTACGAGCAGTACTTC. Translation: CASSRDRSYEQYF. The chain links TRBV5-4 to TRBJ2-7, with D perhaps TRBD1 (6 bases). V lost 4 bases, J lost 1 base, and 9 bases lay in between. The CDR3 spans 13 residues. Germline V lookup: CDR1 SGHNT, CDR2 YYREEE (reference sequence).

This chain joins TRBV16 and TRBJ2-1; D is uncertain. V lost 0 bases and J 6 bases, leaving 6 bases between the germline ends. This CDR3 is 13 amino acids long. CDR1 is KGHSY and CDR2 is FQNENV in the germline V gene. The CDR3 here is CASSQSPGNEQFF. The DNA of the CDR3 is TGTGCCAGCAGCCAATCGCCCGGCAATGAGCAGTTCTTC.

This chain connects TRBV5-5 to TRBJ2-5; 9 nucleotides agree with TRBD1. CDR1 and CDR2 (germline): SGHKS, YYEKEE (reference sequence). The CDR3 is 14 amino acids. The V and J ends lost 4 bases and 1 base, in that order; junction bases with no gene match: 2. DNA of the CDR3: TGTGCCAGCAGCAAGGACAGGGGCCAAGAGACCCAGTACTTC. This translates into CASSKDRGQETQYF.

This sequence joins TRBV6-6 and TRBJ2-5; D possibly corresponds to TRBD1 (5 bases). This CDR3 has 13 amino acids. The V end was cut by 6 bases, the J end by 5 bases, with 13 bases between. From germline, CDR1 is MNHNY and CDR2 SVGAGI (reference sequence). CDR3 in DNA: TGTGCCAGCAGGATACAGGTTTGGGAGACCCAGTACTTC. Amino acid sequence: CASRIQVWETQYF.

In this sample, this clone turned up once. This chain uses TRBV19 with TRBJ1-1; D remains unclear. From germline, CDR1 is LNHDA and CDR2 SQIVND (reference sequence). Trimming took 2 bases from V and 6 from J, leaving 10 bases between them. The CDR3 has 13 residues. The chain's CDR3 is CASSIQMRAEAFF. CDR3 bases: TGTGCCAGTAGTATACAAATGAGGGCTGAAGCTTTCTTT.

The chain couples TRBV27 to TRBJ2-1; 8 nucleotides align to TRBD2. This CDR3 comprises 13 residues. The V gene end was trimmed by 7 bases and the J gene end by 8 bases; junction bases not matched to a gene: 7. CDR1 is MNHEY, CDR2 SMNVEV, per germline (reference sequence). The CDR3 reads CASTRTSLDEQFF. In nucleotides, the CDR3 is TGTGCCAGCACCAGGACTAGCCTCGATGAGCAGTTCTTC.

The chain couples TRBV5-4 to TRBJ2-5; 9 nucleotides agree with TRBD1. V was clipped by 5 bases and J by 1 base; unmatched bases: 3. Germline V lookup: CDR1 SGHNT, CDR2 YYREEE (reference sequence). The CDR3 totals 14 residues. The CDR3 loop reads CASRTGQGQETQYF. CDR3 nucleotides: TGTGCCAGCAGGACGGGACAGGGCCAAGAGACCCAGTACTTC.

The chain is built from TRBV7-9 and TRBJ1-1, with TRBD1 as a possible D gene (6 bases). Trimming took 3 bases from V and 1 from J, leaving 9 bases between them. Germline V gene data show CDR1 as SEHNR and CDR2 as FQNEAQ (reference sequence). The length of the CDR3 is 14 residues. CDR3 sequence: CASSFRGWNTEAFF. The CDR3 DNA follows: TGTGCCAGCAGCTTCAGGGGATGGAACACTGAAGCTTTCTTT. Full variable domain (missing parts from reference TRBV7-9 and TRBJ1-1): DTGVSQNPRHKITKRGQNVTFRCDPISEHNRLYWYRQTLGQGPEFLTYFQNEAQLEKSRLLSDRFSAERPKGSFSTLEIQRTEQGDSAMYLCASSFRGWNTEAFFGQGTRLTVV.

In this sample, this clone turned up a few times. The V gene is TRBV7-2, the J gene TRBJ2-7, with a possible D match to TRBD1 (6 bases). Germline V gene data show CDR1 as SGHTA and CDR2 as FQGNSA. Between the trimmed V and J ends, which lost 5 bases and 4 bases, there was a span of 15 bases. CDR3 size: 14 residues. The CDR3 DNA sequence: TGTGCCAGCAGCCAATTCACAGGGAGTTACGAGCAGTACTTC. This sequence encodes CASSQFTGSYEQYF.